These 16 T cell receptor beta chains originate from one sample sequenced in a study of blood T cell repertoires in COVID-19. Clones were sequenced by immunoSEQ multiplex PCR, and TCRdb holds only the in-frame ones, with some missing. Of under 200,000 clones in the sample, more than 75% are singletons; the top ten hold 4% to 5%. Input material: peripheral blood. The receptor source for this set is a woman of 80 years or more with acute or convalescent COVID-19.

This clone was detected a few times. The chain recombines TRBV7-2 with TRBJ1-3, with D uncertain. The V and J ends lost 1 base and 1 base respectively, with 11 bases between them. The CDR3 is 16 amino acids. Looked up from germline, CDR1 is SGHTA and CDR2 is FQGNSA. CDR3 protein: CASSLVGGISGNTIYF. DNA for the CDR3: TGTGCCAGCAGCTTAGTGGGCGGGATTTCTGGAAACACCATATATTTT.

V and J are TRBV19 and TRBJ2-7; 8 nucleotides align to TRBD1. CDR1 LNHDA and CDR2 SQIVND come from the germline V gene (reference sequence). The length of the CDR3 is 14 residues. Trimming cost V 5 bases and J 2 bases; bases outside gene matches: 5. The CDR3 DNA reads as TGTGCCAGTAGTGCCGGGACAGGCACCTACGAGCAGTACTTC. Translation gives CASSAGTGTYEQYF.

The rearrangement links TRBV19 to TRBJ1-1; D is unclear. The germline V gene has CDR1 LNHDA and CDR2 SQIVND (reference sequence). Trimming shortened V by 6 bases and J by 3 bases, and 14 bases separated the two germline ends. The CDR3 extends over 14 amino acids. The CDR3 DNA reads as TGTGCCAGTAGAGTACTCGTTCGAGACACTGAAGCTTTCTTT. Protein product: CASRVLVRDTEAFF.

Only a few counts were recorded for this clone. The V call is TRBV7-9, the J call TRBJ1-5, with 10 bases fitting TRBD1. The germline V gene encodes CDR1 SEHNR and CDR2 FQNEAQ (reference sequence). Trimming cost V 6 bases and J 5 bases; bases outside gene matches: 1. CDR3 length equals 13 residues. The CDR3: CASSGTGDQPQHF. The CDR3 DNA sequence: TGTGCCAGCAGTGGGACAGGGGATCAGCCCCAGCATTTT. Combining the CDR3 with reference TRBV7-9 and TRBJ1-5 gives the whole variable domain DTGVSQNPRHKITKRGQNVTFRCDPISEHNRLYWYRQTLGQGPEFLTYFQNEAQLEKSRLLSDRFSAERPKGSFSTLEIQRTEQGDSAMYLCASSGTGDQPQHFGDGTRLSIL.

This clone was recorded once. The V gene is TRBV29-1, the J gene TRBJ2-7; perhaps TRBD1 as D (6 bases). Germline assignment: CDR1 SQVTM and CDR2 ANQGSEA. V shed 7 bases and J shed 2 bases, with 12 bases lying between them. This CDR3 has 12 amino acids. The CDR3 nucleotides are TGCAGCGCCCGGGACACCACCTACGAGCAGTACTTC. Translation gives CSARDTTYEQYF.

The V gene is TRBV3-1 (or the pseudogene TRBV3-2), the J gene TRBJ2-1; 8 bases agree with TRBD2. CDR1 is LGHDT, CDR2 YNNKEL, per germline (reference sequence). V was pared by 3 bases and J by 9 bases, with 7 bases of the junction left unmatched. The length of the CDR3 is 14 residues. DNA for the CDR3: TGTGCCAGCAGCCAGAGCGGGAGTGCGGGTGAGCAGTTCTTC. This codes for CASSQSGSAGEQFF.

The genes are TRBV28 and TRBJ1-1, with D perhaps TRBD1 (5 bases). Trimming shortened V by 6 bases and J by 6 bases, and 20 bases separated the two germline ends. The CDR3 runs 15 residues. Germline CDR1 MDHEN, CDR2 SYDVKM. CDR3 region: CASSRIPGGSAEAFF. CDR3 bases: TGTGCCAGCAGCCGTATCCCGGGGGGGTCGGCTGAAGCTTTCTTT.

The V call is TRBV7-9, the J call TRBJ2-7; TRBD1 is a possible D gene (6 bases). The V end lost 3 bases, the J end lost 0 bases, and 12 bases lay between the germline ends. From germline, CDR1 is SEHNR and CDR2 FQNEAQ (reference sequence). This CDR3 spans 15 amino acids. The CDR3 loop is CASSFNRASSYEQYF. CDR3 nucleotides: TGTGCCAGCAGCTTTAACAGGGCTAGCTCCTACGAGCAGTACTTC.

This clone has a single count. The chain couples TRBV7-9 to TRBJ2-7; 8 bases match TRBD1. V was clipped by 5 bases and J by 3 bases; unmatched bases: 6. The germline V gene encodes CDR1 SEHNR and CDR2 FQNEAQ (reference sequence). The CDR3 length is 14 residues. The CDR3 region has the DNA TGTGCCAGCAGCAACTCAGGGGGCTTCTACGAGCAGTACTTC. Translation gives CASSNSGGFYEQYF.

The chain has TRBV3-1 (or the pseudogene TRBV3-2) and TRBJ2-5, with a weak D call TRBD2 (6 bases). CDR1 and CDR2 from the germline V gene are LGHDT and YNNKEL (reference sequence). The CDR3 is 14 residues long. Trimming removed 1 base at V and 4 bases at J, with 10 bases between. For the CDR3, the DNA is TGTGCCAGCAGCCAAGGGTACGGGGGAGAGACCCAGTACTTC. Protein: CASSQGYGGETQYF.

The chain uses TRBV2 and TRBJ1-5; 7 nucleotides align to TRBD1. This CDR3 region has 13 residues. V was clipped by 6 bases and J by 5 bases; unmatched bases: 4. Germline lookup yields CDR1 SNHLY and CDR2 FYNNEI. This CDR3 reads CASSYRGDQPQHF. The CDR3 DNA follows: TGTGCCAGCAGCTACAGGGGTGATCAGCCCCAGCATTTT. The whole variable domain, filled in from reference TRBV2 and TRBJ1-5, reads EPEVTQTPSHQVTQMGQEVILRCVPISNHLYFYWYRQILGQKVEFLVSFYNNEISEKSEIFDDQFSVERPDGSNFTLKIRSTKLEDSAMYFCASSYRGDQPQHFGDGTRLSIL.

CDR3 sequence (DNA): TGTGCCAGCAGTGCCCAGGGTGTGGCCAAAAACATTCAGTACTTC. Translation: CASSAQGVAKNIQYF. V usage is TRBV25-1 and J usage is TRBJ2-4; possibly TRBD1 for D (5 bases). CDR1 and CDR2 (germline): MGHDK, SYGVNS. Trimming shortened V by 4 bases and J by 1 base, and 11 bases separated the two germline ends. The CDR3 totals 15 residues.

The chain recombines TRBV5-1 with TRBJ1-1; D remains unclear. CDR1 is SGHRS and CDR2 is YFSETQ in the germline V gene. This CDR3 spans 15 amino acids. Trimming shortened V by 0 bases and J by 4 bases, and 13 bases separated the two germline ends. DNA of the CDR3: TGCGCCAGCAGCTTGGTGGGCGGGCAAGGCACTGAAGCTTTCTTT. Translated, it gives CASSLVGGQGTEAFF.

The V gene is TRBV7-8, the J gene TRBJ1-1, with TRBD1 identical over 11 bases. CDR3 length: 14 amino acids. Germline V gene data show CDR1 as SGHVS and CDR2 as FQNEAQ. With 5 bases clipped from V and 5 bases from J, the junction kept 4 bases outside the gene matches. CDR3 residues: CASSRGQGATEAFF. CDR3 sequence (DNA): TGTGCCAGCAGCCGAGGACAGGGGGCGACTGAAGCTTTCTTT.

The genes are TRBV19 and TRBJ2-2; 9 bases line up with TRBD2. Per germline, CDR1 LNHDA and CDR2 SQIVND (reference sequence). V was pared by 4 bases and J by 7 bases, with 16 bases of the junction left unmatched. The CDR3 has 18 residues. The CDR3 DNA follows: TGTGCCAGTAGTACCCACTATGGGCTAGCGGGGAACGGCGGGGAGCTGTTTTTT. Encoded protein: CASSTHYGLAGNGGELFF.

The V gene is TRBV2, the J gene TRBJ2-7; D ambiguous. CDR3 size: 12 residues. Germline assignment: CDR1 SNHLY and CDR2 FYNNEI. V gave up 4 bases and J gave up 3 bases, with 7 bases separating them. CDR3 amino acids: CASSVGGYEQYF. For the CDR3, the DNA is TGTGCCAGCAGTGTTGGCGGCTACGAGCAGTACTTC.